Below are 31 T cell receptor beta chains sequenced from a single sample in a study of human T cells and chemical hapten exposure. TCRdb analysed the RACE reads with MiXCR anew, one entry per CDR3 protein. This sample has more than 95,000 distinct CDR3 sequences; roughly 12% occur once, and the top ten carry just over 1.4%. The sample's time point: patch test 1, 2 weeks after DPC sensitization. Treatment indicated: therapeutic diphenylcyclopropenone sensitization with weekly scalp DPC. The sequencing here drew on whole blood, taken in connection with sensitization to the hapten diphenylcyclopropenone (DPC). These receptors were obtained from a woman aged 45-65 years with alopecia areata. Some clones in this sample may be carry-over from other donors' samples.

The J gene is TRBJ1-1, the V gene TRBV6-6; the D is unclear. V was shortened by 0 bases and J by 1 base, with 9 bases between the two germline ends. The CDR3 has 15 residues. Germline V CDR1 and CDR2: MNHNY, SVGAGI (reference sequence). The CDR3 region is CASSYSSSSNTEAFF. The CDR3 coding sequence is TGTGCCAGCAGTTACTCCAGCAGCTCGAACACTGAAGCTTTCTTT.

The table lists this clonotype with many counts. The gene calls are TRBV13 and TRBJ2-5; D may be TRBD1 (7 bases). The CDR3 length is 16 residues. V dropped 5 bases and J dropped 2 bases, with 18 bases sitting between them. Germline-derived CDR1 and CDR2 are PRHDT and FYEKMQ (reference sequence). CDR3 in DNA: TGTGCCAGCAGCCCAAGACAGGGAGGAGGGCAAGAGACCCAGTACTTC. It encodes CASSPRQGGGQETQYF.

This clonotype was picked up one time. This may be a read error: a much more frequent sequence differs by one nucleotide. This rearrangement joins TRBV13 to TRBJ1-2; possible D gene TRBD1, 6 bases. Trimming pared 4 bases from V and 4 bases from J, leaving 22 bases between. Germline V CDR1 and CDR2: PRHDT, FYEKMQ (reference sequence). CDR3 length: 17 amino acids. The CDR3 loop is CASSSPLGGDIRYGYTF. CDR3 coding DNA: TGTGCCAGCAGCTCCCCGCTTGGAGGGGACATCCGCTATGGCTACACCTTC.

The V gene is TRBV29-1, the J gene TRBJ1-2, with D unclear. CDR3 size: 14 residues. CDR1 is SQVTM, CDR2 ANQGSEA, per germline. V was shortened by 0 bases and J by 8 bases, with 16 bases between the two germline ends. DNA of the CDR3: TGCAGCGTTGAAGATCTTCTCAGGTCGCGAGGCTACACCTTC. This sequence encodes CSVEDLLRSRGYTF. Supplemented by reference TRBV29-1 and TRBJ1-2, the full variable domain reads SAVISQKPSRDICQRGTSLTIQCQVDSQVTMMFWYRQQPGQSLTLIATANQGSEATYESGFVIDKFPISRPNLTFSTLTVSNMSPEDSSIYLCSVEDLLRSRGYTFGSGTRLTVV.

The chain recombines TRBV29-1 with TRBJ2-1, with TRBD1 matching 8 bases. V lost 6 bases to trimming and J lost 5 bases; unmatched junction nucleotides: 9. The CDR3 length is 14 residues. Germline V CDR1 and CDR2: SQVTM, ANQGSEA. CDR3 coding DNA: TGCAGCGTGGCTTGGACAGGGAAGAACAATGAGCAGTTCTTC. It yields the protein CSVAWTGKNNEQFF.

V gene TRBV5-8 combines with J gene TRBJ2-5; D not resolved. V shed 0 bases and J shed 1 base, with 13 bases lying between them. The germline gives CDR1 SGHTS, CDR2 YDEGEE. The CDR3 has 16 amino acids. The CDR3, as DNA: TGTGCCAGCAGCTTGGGAAATGGGGTTCTCCAAGAGACCCAGTACTTC. This codes for CASSLGNGVLQETQYF.

This clonotype came up a few times. The rearrangement uses TRBV3-1 and TRBJ1-5; the match to TRBD1 covers 8 bases. Germline CDR1 LGHDT, CDR2 YNNKEL (reference sequence). The junction had 6 bases not matched to a gene; V was cut back by 1 base and J by 7 bases. The CDR3 is 15 residues long. DNA of the CDR3: TGTGCCAGCAGCCAAGGCCGGACAGGGTACCAGCCCCAGCATTTT. This encodes CASSQGRTGYQPQHF. Using reference TRBV3-1 and TRBJ1-5 for the parts outside the CDR3, the full variable domain is DTAVSQTPKYLVTQMGNDKSIKCEQNLGHDTMYWYKQDSKKFLKIMFSYNNKELIINETVPNRFSPKSPDKAHLNLHINSLELGDSAVYFCASSQGRTGYQPQHFGDGTRLSIL.

Points on this clonotype: A read error is possible here, since a much larger clone lies one base away. The gene calls are TRBV7-9 and TRBJ1-1; a weak D match, TRBD1 (5 bases). Germline CDR1 reads SEHNR; CDR2 reads FQNEAQ (reference sequence). Trimming pared 7 bases from V and 5 bases from J, leaving 23 bases between. The CDR3 spans 16 residues. CDR3 nucleotides: TGTGCCAGCAACTCGAGGGTTCGGCAGGGAGGAACTGAAGCTTTCTTT. Translated: CASNSRVRQGGTEAFF.

Details on this clonotype: One base away lies a much larger clone, so this may be a sequencing read error. V gene TRBV18 combines with J gene TRBJ2-7; D is uncertain. The germline CDR1 and CDR2 sequences are KGHSH and LQKENI. Trimming pared 3 bases from V and 1 base from J, leaving 13 bases between. The CDR3 is 15 amino acids. CDR3 loop: CASSPSRHGSYEQYF. CDR3 nucleotide sequence: TGTGCCAGCTCACCGAGCAGACATGGTTCCTACGAGCAGTACTTC.

This clonotype was picked up a small number of times. The rearrangement links TRBV11-2 to TRBJ2-3, with D uncertain. Germline values: CDR1 SGHAT, CDR2 FQNNGV. CDR3 length: 12 residues. The V end was cut by 7 bases, the J end by 7 bases, with 12 bases between. The CDR3 coding sequence is TGTGCCAGCAATGGAGAAGGGTATACGCAGTATTTT. Protein: CASNGEGYTQYF.

This clonotype has ten or more counts. The V call is TRBV18, the J call TRBJ2-4; D uncertain. The CDR3 covers 15 residues. Between the trimmed V and J ends, which lost 0 bases and 4 bases, there was a span of 10 bases. Germline lookup yields CDR1 KGHSH and CDR2 LQKENI. The CDR3 loop reads CASSPPDTMKNIQYF. CDR3 nucleotides: TGTGCCAGCTCACCACCCGACACCATGAAAAACATTCAGTACTTC.

This clonotype occurred many times. This chain joins TRBV2 and TRBJ2-7; D may be TRBD2 (6 bases). V was cut by 6 bases and J by 3 bases, with 9 bases left in between. Per the germline V gene, CDR1 is SNHLY and CDR2 is FYNNEI. This CDR3 has 12 residues. CDR3 sequence: CASRGGVYEQYF. The CDR3 DNA sequence: TGTGCCAGCAGGGGCGGGGTCTACGAGCAGTACTTC. The whole variable domain, filled in from reference TRBV2 and TRBJ2-7, reads EPEVTQTPSHQVTQMGQEVILRCVPISNHLYFYWYRQILGQKVEFLVSFYNNEISEKSEIFDDQFSVERPDGSNFTLKIRSTKLEDSAMYFCASRGGVYEQYFGPGTRLTVT.

This chain links TRBV4-1 with TRBJ2-3; 7 nucleotides agree with TRBD2. V lost 5 bases to trimming and J lost 0 bases; unmatched junction nucleotides: 8. This CDR3 has 16 amino acids. Germline assignment: CDR1 MGHRA and CDR2 YSYEKL. The CDR3 region has the DNA TGCGCCAGCAGCGAAAAAGTTAGCGGGAGCACAGATACGCAGTATTTT. Amino acids: CASSEKVSGSTDTQYF.

The CDR3 DNA follows: TGCGCCAGCACCTCCTCGATCCCGGGACAGGATGAAAAACTGTTTTTT. This gives the protein CASTSSIPGQDEKLFF. The rearrangement uses TRBV5-1 and TRBJ1-4; TRBD1 matches 8 bases. The CDR3 covers 16 residues. Germline V gene lookup returns CDR1 SGHRS and CDR2 YFSETQ. The ends lost 6 bases at V and 6 bases at J; junction bases unmatched: 13. The full variable domain, with the rest looked up from reference TRBV5-1 and TRBJ1-4, is KAGVTQTPRYLIKTRGQQVTLSCSPISGHRSVSWYQQTPGQGLQFLFEYFSETQRNKGNFPGRFSGRQFSNSRSEMNVSTLELGDSALYLCASTSSIPGQDEKLFFGSGTQLSVL.

In this sample, this clonotype turned up many times. V gene TRBV9 combines with J gene TRBJ2-1; 7 bases fit TRBD1. The ends lost 0 bases at V and 9 bases at J; junction bases unmatched: 9. This CDR3 comprises 15 residues. Germline CDR1 is SGDLS and CDR2 is YYNGEE. DNA of the CDR3: TGTGCCAGCAGCGTAGGTGCGGTCCCAGGGGGTGAGCAGTTCTTC. Translation: CASSVGAVPGGEQFF.

There are many counts of this clonotype. The genes are TRBV4-3 and TRBJ1-1; TRBD1 aligns across 10 bases. Germline-derived CDR1 and CDR2 are LGHNA and YSLEER. Losses at the gene ends were 1 base for V and 3 bases for J; bases not matched to a gene: 5. The CDR3 runs 16 residues. Written as DNA, the CDR3 is TGCGCCAGCAGCCAAGTGACAGGGGGCTTGTACACTGAAGCTTTCTTT. The encoded protein is CASSQVTGGLYTEAFF.

This clonotype showed up many times. The chain employs TRBV7-2 and TRBJ2-7; 8 positions agree with TRBD1. There are 12 residues in the CDR3. Looked up from germline, CDR1 is SGHTA and CDR2 is FQGNSA. V lost 6 bases, J lost 3 bases, and 1 base stayed unmatched. For the CDR3, the DNA is TGTGCCAGCAGTGACAGGGGCTACGAGCAGTACTTC. Its translation is CASSDRGYEQYF.

This clonotype was seen only a few times. The genes are TRBV7-2 and TRBJ1-2; D not resolved. Germline V gene sequence: CDR1 SGHTA, CDR2 FQGNSA. This CDR3 region has 13 residues. Trimming cost V 5 bases and J 4 bases, with 11 bases left between them. CDR3 in DNA: TGTGCCAGCAGCCAAGGAAGTGTCTATGGCTACACCTTC. Protein sequence: CASSQGSVYGYTF.

In its sample, this clonotype was seen many times. The V call is TRBV18, the J call TRBJ1-6, with a tentative D call TRBD1 (5 bases). The CDR3 has 17 residues. Per germline, CDR1 KGHSH and CDR2 LQKENI. The V and J ends lost 3 bases and 1 base respectively, with 13 bases between them. The chain's CDR3 is CASSPRGTGSYNSPLHF. The CDR3 bases are TGTGCCAGCTCACCTCGGGGGACCGGGTCCTATAATTCACCCCTCCACTTT.

The rearrangement joins TRBV12-3 or TRBV12-4 to TRBJ2-1; TRBD2 is a possible D gene (6 bases). The CDR3 is made up of 14 amino acids. Trimming removed 7 bases from V and 7 bases from J, with 17 bases in between. The CDR3 DNA reads as TGTGCCAGCATCTCATGGGCTAGCGTGAATGAGCAGTTCTTC. Translated, it gives CASISWASVNEQFF.

The table lists this clonotype with many counts. J is TRBJ2-7 and V is TRBV28; D ambiguous. From germline, CDR1 is MDHEN and CDR2 SYDVKM. V lost 5 bases to trimming and J lost 3 bases, with 11 bases between them. The CDR3 length is 13 residues. The CDR3 nucleotides are TGTGCCAGCAGTCCCACCCTACTCTACGAGCAGTACTTC. Translation gives CASSPTLLYEQYF.

A few counts support this clonotype. This chain links TRBV12-3 or TRBV12-4 with TRBJ2-5; D remains ambiguous. The CDR3 runs 12 residues. Trimming took off 5 bases at V and 4 bases at J, with 8 bases between the two ends. Here the CDR3 DNA reads TGTGCCAGCAGTCCGATGGGAGAGACCCAGTACTTC. Amino acid sequence: CASSPMGETQYF.

V usage is TRBV12-5 and J usage is TRBJ1-2; no reliable D call. The CDR3 length is 13 residues. From germline, CDR1 is LGHNT and CDR2 FRNRAP. Trimming removed 3 bases at V and 2 bases at J, with 7 bases between. The CDR3 sequence: CASGFGENYGYTF. In DNA form, the CDR3 reads TGTGCTAGTGGTTTTGGGGAAAACTATGGCTACACCTTC.

This clonotype was counted between two and nine times. V is TRBV28 and J is TRBJ1-3; D gene unclear. Germline CDR1 is MDHEN and CDR2 is SYDVKM. V lost 8 bases and J lost 1, with 12 bases in between. The CDR3 is made up of 14 amino acids. This CDR3 reads CASGQAGSGNTIYF. The CDR3 DNA follows: TGTGCCAGCGGCCAAGCGGGATCTGGAAACACCATATATTTT.

This clonotype was seen many times. J is TRBJ2-1 and V is TRBV7-2, with 10 positions matching TRBD2. Germline V lookup: CDR1 SGHTA, CDR2 FQGNSA. CDR3 length: 17 residues. V lost 4 bases, J lost 7 bases, and 13 bases stayed unmatched. CDR3 loop: CASSSVRLAGEVNEQFF. CDR3 bases: TGTGCCAGCAGCTCCGTCAGGCTAGCGGGGGAAGTGAATGAGCAGTTCTTC.

This clonotype was seen repeatedly, ten times or more. The chain is built from TRBV12-3 or TRBV12-4 and TRBJ2-2, with D perhaps assigned TRBD1 or TRBD2 (5 bases each). The CDR3 consists of 17 residues. The V gene lost 9 bases and the J gene lost 1 base, with 21 bases spanning the gap. The CDR3 coding sequence is TGTGCCAGTAGAAGGATGGGGCTAGCAGAGAACACCGGGGAGCTGTTTTTT. It codes for CASRRMGLAENTGELFF.

This chain joins TRBV3-1 and TRBJ2-1; 7 nucleotides match TRBD2. The J segment lost 5 bases and the V segment lost 1 base, leaving 5 bases of the junction unmatched. This CDR3 has 15 amino acids. Germline-derived CDR1 and CDR2 are LGHDT and YNNKEL (reference sequence). CDR3 amino acids: CASSQVAGRHNEQFF. CDR3 nucleotide sequence: TGTGCCAGCAGCCAAGTAGCGGGTCGCCACAATGAGCAGTTCTTC.

The chain couples TRBV28 to TRBJ2-1; D is unresolved. The CDR3 covers 12 residues. Per germline, CDR1 MDHEN and CDR2 SYDVKM. CDR3 nucleotides: TGTGCTGCAGCCAGCTCCTACAATGAGCAGTTCTTC. Translation gives CAAASSYNEQFF. Supplemented by reference TRBV28 and TRBJ2-1, the full variable domain reads DVKVTQSSRYLVKRTGEKVFLECVQDMDHENMFWYRQDPGLGLRLIYFSYDVKMKEKGDIPEGYSVSREKKERFSLILESASTNQTSMYLCAAASSYNEQFFGPGTRLTVL.

In this sample, this clonotype turned up many times. This chain joins TRBV4-1 and TRBJ2-1; TRBD1 or TRBD2 may be the D gene (6 bases each). Germline V gene lookup returns CDR1 MGHRA and CDR2 YSYEKL. Between the trimmed V and J ends, which lost 2 bases and 8 bases, there was a span of 16 bases. This CDR3 contains 15 residues. Here the CDR3 DNA reads TGCGCCAGCAGCCAAACCCCCCCGGGGGCGGATGAGCAGTTCTTC. Protein: CASSQTPPGADEQFF.

This clonotype showed up just a few times. V usage is TRBV11-1 and J usage is TRBJ2-1; tentatively, D is TRBD2 (5 bases). V shed 1 base and J shed 10 bases, with 11 bases lying between them. The CDR3 sequence is 13 residues long. CDR1 SGHAT and CDR2 FQDESV come from the germline V gene (reference sequence). CDR3 loop: CASSLVNGGEQFF. The CDR3 nucleotides are TGTGCCAGCAGCTTAGTAAATGGCGGGGAGCAGTTCTTC. Looking up the rest from reference TRBV11-1 and TRBJ2-1 gives the full variable domain: EAEVAQSPRYKITEKSQAVAFWCDPISGHATLYWYRQILGQGPELLVQFQDESVVDDSQLPKDRFSAERLKGVDSTLKIQPAELGDSAMYLCASSLVNGGEQFFGPGTRLTVL.

V and J are TRBV29-1 and TRBJ1-1; D possibly corresponds to TRBD1 (6 bases). The V end was cut by 6 bases, the J end by 3 bases, with 14 bases between. The CDR3 contains 13 residues. The germline gives CDR1 SQVTM, CDR2 ANQGSEA. This chain's CDR3 is CSVVTGAYTEAFF. The CDR3 DNA reads TGCAGCGTCGTGACAGGTGCCTACACTGAAGCTTTCTTT.